Listed here are 21 T cell receptor beta chains from one sample, sequenced in a study of blood T cell repertoires in COVID-19. Sequenced by immunoSEQ multiplex PCR; TCRdb stores in-frame clones only, minus some. The sample consists of 150,000 or so clones, approximately 80% of them appearing once. Sequenced: peripheral blood. Receptors originate from an elderly woman with acute or convalescent COVID-19.

This CDR3 reads CASSLTRGLTEAFF. Here the CDR3 DNA reads TGTGCCAGCAGCTTAACCAGGGGATTGACTGAAGCTTTCTTT. This chain uses TRBV7-3 with TRBJ1-1, with D possibly matching TRBD1 (6 bases). Trimming cost V 0 bases and J 5 bases, with 10 bases left between them. Germline V lookup: CDR1 SGHTA, CDR2 FQGTGA. CDR3 length equals 14 residues.

CDR3: CATSDSYTGTNSYNEQFF. DNA of the CDR3: TGTGCCACCAGTGATTCCTACACCGGGACAAATTCCTACAATGAGCAGTTCTTC. The genes are TRBV24-1 and TRBJ2-1; tentative D call: TRBD1 (6 bases). CDR3 size: 18 residues. V shed 2 bases and J shed 1 base, with 17 bases lying between them. Germline V gene data show CDR1 as KGHDR and CDR2 as SFDVKD.

The CDR3 loop is CASSPGQGTEAFF. In nucleotides, the CDR3 is TGTGCCAGCAGCCCCGGACAGGGCACTGAAGCTTTCTTT. The rearrangement links TRBV9 to TRBJ1-1; 8 bases are a match to TRBD1. Germline V gene data show CDR1 as SGDLS and CDR2 as YYNGEE. The length of the CDR3 is 13 residues. Germline trimming cut 4 bases from V and 4 bases from J; bases unmatched to any gene: 3.

The J gene is TRBJ1-5, the V gene TRBV5-8; tentative D call: TRBD1 (6 bases). Germline V lookup: CDR1 SGHTS, CDR2 YDEGEE. The germline V and J ends were trimmed by 2 bases and 0 bases, with 12 bases remaining between them. The CDR3 totals 16 residues. CDR3 protein: CASSFWGPNSNQPQHF. The CDR3 DNA follows: TGTGCCAGCAGCTTTTGGGGGCCTAATAGCAATCAGCCCCAGCATTTT.

This sequence joins TRBV12-3 or TRBV12-4 and TRBJ2-7; 7 nucleotides align to TRBD1. The CDR3 length is 12 residues. Losses at the gene ends were 5 bases for V and 6 bases for J; bases not matched to a gene: 4. CDR3 nucleotides: TGTGCCAGCAGTCTCTCAGGGGGCGAGCAGTACTTC. Its protein product is CASSLSGGEQYF.

This rearrangement joins TRBV10-3 to TRBJ1-1; 7 bases map to TRBD1. The V gene end was trimmed by 6 bases and the J gene end by 6 bases; junction bases not matched to a gene: 7. The CDR3 length is 13 residues. Germline values: CDR1 ENHRY, CDR2 SYGVKD. The CDR3 sequence: CAIRDQGDAEAFF. CDR3 bases: TGTGCCATCAGGGATCAGGGGGACGCTGAAGCTTTCTTT.

The chain employs TRBV5-4 and TRBJ1-5, with 9 bases that match TRBD1. The CDR3 totals 14 residues. Germline loops: CDR1 SGHNT, CDR2 YYREEE (reference sequence). Germline trimming cut 2 bases from V and 5 bases from J; bases unmatched to any gene: 2. For the CDR3, the DNA is TGTGCCAGCAGCTTACAGGGGGCGGATCAGCCCCAGCATTTT. It encodes CASSLQGADQPQHF.

This clone has just a few counts. V usage is TRBV4-1 and J usage is TRBJ1-1; 8 positions match TRBD1. V shed 2 bases and J 6 bases; nucleotides not matched to a gene: 11. Germline V gives CDR1 MGHRA, CDR2 YSYEKL. The CDR3 contains 16 residues. DNA for the CDR3: TGCGCCAGCAGCCAACACTCGACAGGGGAAGTTGCTGAAGCTTTCTTT. It encodes CASSQHSTGEVAEAFF.

A single count supports this clone. In DNA form, the CDR3 reads TGCGCCAGCAGCTTGGGAGGGGGAATTACTGAAGCTTTCTTT. This encodes CASSLGGGITEAFF. The chain employs TRBV5-1 and TRBJ1-1; maybe TRBD1 (6 bases). The CDR3 consists of 14 residues. Trimming removed 0 bases at V and 5 bases at J, with 11 bases between. Germline V gene data show CDR1 as SGHRS and CDR2 as YFSETQ.

The chain employs TRBV19 and TRBJ1-1; 8 nucleotides match TRBD1. J gave up 7 bases and V 4 bases, and 5 bases lay outside the gene matches. CDR3 length equals 13 residues. Germline CDR1 LNHDA, CDR2 SQIVND (reference sequence). In DNA form, the CDR3 reads TGTGCCAGTAGTACTGGACAGGGAATTGAAGCTTTCTTT. This gives the protein CASSTGQGIEAFF. Full variable domain (missing parts from reference TRBV19 and TRBJ1-1): DGGITQSPKYLFRKEGQNVTLSCEQNLNHDAMYWYRQDPGQGLRLIYYSQIVNDFQKGDIAEGYSVSREKKESFPLTVTSAQKNPTAFYLCASSTGQGIEAFFGQGTRLTVV.

The V and J genes are TRBV28 and TRBJ1-3; D is uncertain. The V gene lost 6 bases and the J gene lost 0 bases, with 6 bases spanning the gap. Germline-derived CDR1 and CDR2 are MDHEN and SYDVKM. This CDR3 is 13 amino acids long. The DNA of the CDR3 is TGTGCCAGCAGAAAGAGCTCTGGAAACACCATATATTTT. Its translation: CASRKSSGNTIYF.

J is TRBJ2-3 and V is TRBV5-1, with TRBD2 matching 14 bases. Germline V gene data show CDR1 as SGHRS and CDR2 as YFSETQ. J was trimmed by 2 bases and V by 4 bases; bases with no gene match: 9. The CDR3 has 18 amino acids. The CDR3 loop is CASSLFPTSGGATDTQYF. CDR3 DNA: TGCGCCAGCAGCCTATTTCCGACTAGCGGGGGGGCCACAGATACGCAGTATTTT.

V usage is TRBV4-3 and J usage is TRBJ1-1; 8 bases line up with TRBD1. The CDR3 extends over 13 amino acids. Trimming cost V 5 bases and J 4 bases; bases outside gene matches: 3. Germline V lookup: CDR1 LGHNA, CDR2 YSLEER. The CDR3 DNA reads as TGCGCCAGCAGCGACAGGGGTATCACTGAAGCTTTCTTT. Its protein product is CASSDRGITEAFF.

The chain has TRBV4-1 and TRBJ2-5; D is perhaps TRBD2 (5 bases). V was trimmed by 1 base and J by 0 bases, leaving 15 bases between them. The germline V gene encodes CDR1 MGHRA and CDR2 YSYEKL. The CDR3 runs 17 residues. CDR3 residues: CASSQGPGNSYQETQYF. The CDR3 bases are TGCGCCAGCAGCCAAGGCCCGGGGAATTCGTACCAAGAGACCCAGTACTTC.

The chain combines TRBV29-1 with TRBJ1-2; possible D gene TRBD1, 5 bases. This CDR3 comprises 14 residues. Germline V gene lookup returns CDR1 SQVTM and CDR2 ANQGSEA. Trimming left V 7 bases short and J 0 bases short, with 15 bases between. The CDR3: CSALTGLPNYGYTF. The CDR3 coding sequence is TGCAGCGCCCTCACAGGACTACCTAACTATGGCTACACCTTC.

The rearrangement uses TRBV2 and TRBJ1-2, with 12 bases that match TRBD1. Germline trimming cut 5 bases from V and 8 bases from J; bases unmatched to any gene: 12. Germline V gives CDR1 SNHLY, CDR2 FYNNEI. The CDR3 contains 16 residues. Here the CDR3 DNA reads TGTGCCAGCAGTCTAACCGGGACAGGGGGCGTGGAGGGCTACACCTTC. Encoded protein: CASSLTGTGGVEGYTF.

V and J are TRBV18 and TRBJ1-2; 10 bases line up with TRBD1. Germline V gene lookup returns CDR1 KGHSH and CDR2 LQKENI. J lost 4 bases, V lost 3 bases, and 5 bases had no gene match. The CDR3 totals 15 residues. This CDR3 is CASSPGTGDTYGYTF. CDR3 DNA sequence: TGTGCCAGCTCACCCGGGACAGGGGATACCTATGGCTACACCTTC. The full variable domain, its missing parts supplied by reference TRBV18 and TRBJ1-2, is NAGVMQNPRHLVRRRGQEARLRCSPMKGHSHVYWYRQLPEEGLKFMVYLQKENIIDESGMPKERFSAEFPKEGPSILRIQQVVRGDSAAYFCASSPGTGDTYGYTFGSGTRLTVV.

The chain couples TRBV6-5 to TRBJ2-3; TRBD1 might be the D (5 bases). The V and J ends lost 0 bases and 7 bases respectively, with 14 bases between them. Germline V lookup: CDR1 MNHEY, CDR2 SVGAGI. The CDR3 is 15 amino acids. The CDR3 loop reads CASSYSSGSRNTQYF. As DNA, the CDR3 is TGTGCCAGCAGTTACTCATCAGGGTCGCGAAATACGCAGTATTTT.

The V and J genes are TRBV5-1 and TRBJ2-5; no clear D. The germline V gene encodes CDR1 SGHRS and CDR2 YFSETQ. CDR3 length: 14 amino acids. V was shortened by 4 bases and J by 0 bases, with 10 bases between the two germline ends. The CDR3 DNA is TGCGCCAGCAGCCACGACTCGTACCAAGAGACCCAGTACTTC. It is translated as CASSHDSYQETQYF.

This clone was counted between two and nine times. The chain is built from TRBV27 and TRBJ1-4, with D unresolved. Germline values: CDR1 MNHEY, CDR2 SMNVEV (reference sequence). The V end was cut by 5 bases, the J end by 3 bases, with 10 bases between. The CDR3 extends over 14 amino acids. CDR3 nucleotides: TGTGCCAGCAGTCGACACAGATCTAATGAAAAACTGTTTTTT. It translates to CASSRHRSNEKLFF. The entire variable domain, with the rest obtained from reference TRBV27 and TRBJ1-4, is as follows: EAQVTQNPRYLITVTGKKLTVTCSQNMNHEYMSWYRQDPGLGLRQIYYSMNVEVTDKGDVPEGYKVSRKEKRNFPLILESPSPNQTSLYFCASSRHRSNEKLFFGSGTQLSVL.

The rearrangement links TRBV5-6 to TRBJ1-1, with 7 bases lining up with TRBD1. This CDR3 region has 15 residues. The V and J ends lost 4 bases and 5 bases, in that order; junction bases with no gene match: 11. Germline V gene data show CDR1 as SGHDT and CDR2 as YYEEEE. CDR3 amino acids: CASSPDRVVITEAFF. CDR3 nucleotides: TGTGCCAGCAGCCCCGACAGGGTCGTGATAACTGAAGCTTTCTTT.